One sample yielded the 29 T cell receptor beta chains listed below, sequenced in a study of T cells in Graves' hyperthyroidism and ophthalmopathy. Researchers amplified the TCR beta CDR3 regions from RNA transcripts. The HTBI primer set drove a first-round RT-PCR of the TCR CDR3. One entry per CDR3 protein, called by TCRdb with MiXCR from the multiplex PCR reads. In the table there are fewer than 350,000 distinct CDR3 sequences, about 16% of which are singletons. The sequencing input was blood. These receptor sequences come from a woman between 50 and 59 years old with Graves' hyperthyroidism that later progressed to Graves' ophthalmopathy.

There are a few counts of this clonotype. One end of the junction is discordant with germline, which a read error may explain. V usage is TRBV5-1 and J usage is TRBJ2-3, with D perhaps matching TRBD1 (6 bases). CDR1 is SGHRS, CDR2 YFSETQ, per germline. This CDR3 comprises 15 residues. The CDR3 nucleotides read TGCGCCAGCAGCCACTCAGGGGCCAGCACAGATGCGCAGTATTTT. It specifies CASSHSGASTDAQYF.

There are many counts of this clonotype. V and J are TRBV18 and TRBJ1-1; D gene uncertain. Germline V gene sequence: CDR1 KGHSH, CDR2 LQKENI. Trimming left V 2 bases short and J 5 bases short, with 12 bases between. This CDR3 region has 14 residues. The CDR3 protein is CASSPREGGTEAFF. The CDR3 coding sequence is TGTGCCAGCTCACCAAGGGAAGGAGGAACTGAAGCTTTCTTT.

This clonotype occurred a few times. This chain links TRBV25-1 with TRBJ1-5, with D unclear. The CDR3 extends over 14 amino acids. Trimming took off 6 bases at V and 2 bases at J, with 11 bases between the two ends. Germline assignment: CDR1 MGHDK and CDR2 SYGVNS. The CDR3 DNA reads as TGTGCCAGCAGGGGAGCGGGAGGCAATCAGCCCCAGCATTTT. Translated: CASRGAGGNQPQHF. The variable domain in full, completed from reference TRBV25-1 and TRBJ1-5, reads EADIYQTPRYLVIGTGKKITLECSQTMGHDKMYWYQQDPGMELHLIHYSYGVNSTEKGDLSSESTVSRIRTEHFPLTLESARPSHTSQYLCASRGAGGNQPQHFGDGTRLSIL.

Ten or more counts support this clonotype. This sequence joins TRBV5-1 and TRBJ1-1, with D perhaps matching TRBD1 (6 bases). The ends were cut back, 5 bases at V and 1 base at J, with 9 bases in the middle. Germline CDR1 is SGHRS and CDR2 is YFSETQ. The CDR3 consists of 13 residues. CDR3 loop: CASRTGQNTEAFF. The CDR3 nucleotides read TGCGCCAGCAGGACAGGACAGAACACTGAAGCTTTCTTT. The complete variable domain, with remaining parts taken from reference TRBV5-1 and TRBJ1-1, reads KAGVTQTPRYLIKTRGQQVTLSCSPISGHRSVSWYQQTPGQGLQFLFEYFSETQRNKGNFPGRFSGRQFSNSRSEMNVSTLELGDSALYLCASRTGQNTEAFFGQGTRLTVV.

This clonotype was detected ten times or more. The rearrangement links TRBV11-1 to TRBJ2-1, with 8 bases aligning to TRBD1. The CDR3 sequence is 20 residues long. The V gene end was trimmed by 5 bases and the J gene end by 4 bases; junction bases not matched to a gene: 22. Germline CDR1 is SGHAT and CDR2 is FQDESV (reference sequence). The CDR3 loop is CASSRQTGALLQWAYNEQFF. The CDR3 DNA is TGTGCCAGCAGCCGACAGACAGGGGCCCTCCTACAGTGGGCATACAATGAGCAGTTCTTC.

Ten or more counts support this clonotype. The chain uses TRBV5-1 and TRBJ1-1; 8 positions agree with TRBD1. Germline CDR1 and CDR2: SGHRS and YFSETQ. Losses at the gene ends were 3 bases for V and 2 bases for J; bases not matched to a gene: 3. This CDR3 spans 14 amino acids. CDR3: CASSSGGANTEAFF. The CDR3 bases are TGCGCCAGCAGCTCAGGGGGCGCCAACACTGAAGCTTTCTTT.

The sample holds many counts of this clonotype. The CDR3 DNA reads TGCGCCAGCAGCTCCACCACAGGGCTAGATACGCAGTATTTT. Amino acid sequence: CASSSTTGLDTQYF. The chain carries TRBV5-1 and TRBJ2-3; D is possibly TRBD1 (6 bases). Trimming stripped 3 bases from V and 5 bases from J, with 13 bases between. This CDR3 has 14 amino acids. Germline values: CDR1 SGHRS, CDR2 YFSETQ.

In this sample, this clonotype turned up many times. The chain links TRBV20-1 to TRBJ2-3, with TRBD2 identical over 9 bases. With V trimmed by 3 bases and J by 4 bases, 14 bases remained unmatched. CDR1 and CDR2 (germline): DFQATT, SNEGSKA (reference sequence). The CDR3 covers 17 residues. CDR3 bases: TGCAGTGCTAGGGGCCCATGGCTAGCGGGGATGGCAGATACGCAGTATTTT. Its protein product is CSARGPWLAGMADTQYF.

Points on this clonotype: A single base separates this from a much larger clone, so it may be a read error. The rearrangement joins TRBV2 to TRBJ1-3, with D possibly matching TRBD1 (5 bases). Trimming shortened V by 4 bases and J by 1 base, and 14 bases separated the two germline ends. The CDR3 has 16 amino acids. The V gene's germline CDR1 is SNHLY and CDR2 FYNNEI. Here the CDR3 reads CASSVDRGASGNTIYF. CDR3 coding DNA: TGTGCCAGCAGTGTCGATCGCGGGGCATCTGGAAACACCATATATTTT.

This sequence joins TRBV20-1 and TRBJ1-1; the match to TRBD1 covers 9 bases. Germline V gene data show CDR1 as DFQATT and CDR2 as SNEGSKA (reference sequence). This CDR3 is built from 19 residues. Unmatched junction bases numbered 23, after V lost 8 bases and J lost 1 base. DNA for the CDR3: TGCAGTACGCCACCGCTTCTCGGGACAGGGCGGCAGGGGAACACTGAAGCTTTCTTT. Its protein is CSTPPLLGTGRQGNTEAFF.

This clonotype was seen ten or more times. This chain connects TRBV28 to TRBJ2-4; a weak D match, TRBD1 (5 bases). This CDR3 region has 13 residues. Trimming pared 5 bases from V and 4 bases from J, leaving 9 bases between. CDR1 and CDR2 (germline): MDHEN, SYDVKM. CDR3 loop: CASSHRLKNIQYF. The CDR3 coding sequence is TGTGCCAGCAGTCACAGGCTGAAAAACATTCAGTACTTC.

V gene TRBV10-3 combines with J gene TRBJ2-7; the match to TRBD1 covers 7 bases. Germline V gene sequence: CDR1 ENHRY, CDR2 SYGVKD. This CDR3 spans 15 amino acids. The junction had 11 bases not matched to a gene; V was cut back by 4 bases and J by 5 bases. The CDR3 reads CAISAHDREYNEQYF. The CDR3 nucleotides are TGTGCCATCAGTGCGCATGACAGGGAATACAACGAGCAGTACTTC.

This clonotype was found a few times. V usage is TRBV4-1 and J usage is TRBJ2-7, with 10 bases that match TRBD1. Per germline, CDR1 MGHRA and CDR2 YSYEKL. V lost 10 bases to trimming and J lost 4 bases; unmatched junction nucleotides: 7. The CDR3 covers 13 residues. Here the CDR3 reads CATSRTGGYEQYF. Written as DNA, the CDR3 is TGCGCCACCTCACGGACAGGGGGATACGAGCAGTACTTC.

The chain recombines TRBV7-9 with TRBJ2-1; D not resolved. V shed 6 bases and J shed 0 bases, with 9 bases lying between them. This CDR3 contains 14 residues. Germline CDR1 is SEHNR and CDR2 is FQNEAQ (reference sequence). CDR3 sequence: CASRTASSYNEQFF. CDR3 bases: TGTGCCAGCAGAACCGCCTCCTCCTACAATGAGCAGTTCTTC.

This clonotype was counted at least ten times. The chain recombines TRBV30 with TRBJ1-2; 9 nucleotides line up with TRBD1. V shed 3 bases, J shed 6 bases, and the junction held 11 bases outside the gene matches. CDR1 and CDR2 (germline): GTSNPN, SVGIG (reference sequence). The CDR3 has 15 amino acids. The chain's CDR3 is CAWSHGTGRSNGYTF. CDR3 DNA: TGTGCCTGGAGCCACGGGACAGGGCGAAGCAATGGCTACACCTTC.

The table lists this clonotype with many counts. This chain uses TRBV13 with TRBJ2-5; 8 bases are shared with TRBD1. This CDR3 region has 17 residues. V was clipped by 2 bases and J by 4 bases; unmatched bases: 12. Germline V gene lookup returns CDR1 PRHDT and CDR2 FYEKMQ (reference sequence). The CDR3 region has the DNA TGTGCCAGCAGCTTAAGGGGGGCAGGGGGCCTAGGAGAGACCCAGTACTTC. It translates to CASSLRGAGGLGETQYF.

This clonotype was detected ten times or more. V and J are TRBV5-1 and TRBJ2-7, with 7 bases aligning to TRBD1. Germline V gene sequence: CDR1 SGHRS, CDR2 YFSETQ. V lost 0 bases to trimming and J lost 3 bases; unmatched junction nucleotides: 6. CDR3 length: 15 amino acids. The CDR3 DNA reads TGCGCCAGCAGCTTGGGGACAGGTGGAGACTACGAGCAGTACTTC. Translation: CASSLGTGGDYEQYF.

The sample holds many counts of this clonotype. CDR3 region: CSARVPSGEANYGYTF. DNA for the CDR3: TGCAGTGCTAGAGTACCCTCCGGAGAGGCTAACTATGGCTACACCTTC. The rearrangement links TRBV20-1 to TRBJ1-2; the D is unclear. V lost 1 base, J lost 0 bases, and 15 bases lay in between. Germline loops: CDR1 DFQATT, CDR2 SNEGSKA (reference sequence). The CDR3 spans 16 residues.

V is TRBV28 and J is TRBJ1-3; D might be TRBD1 (5 bases). Between the trimmed V and J ends, which lost 3 bases and 4 bases, there was a span of 10 bases. CDR3 length equals 14 residues. CDR1 is MDHEN, CDR2 SYDVKM, per germline. Here the CDR3 reads CASSFGHIGNTIYF. The CDR3 DNA reads as TGTGCCAGCAGTTTCGGACACATCGGAAACACCATATATTTT.

This clonotype was observed many times. This chain links TRBV29-1 with TRBJ1-1; D is possibly TRBD1 (5 bases). The germline V gene has CDR1 SQVTM and CDR2 ANQGSEA. The V and J ends lost 1 base and 6 bases respectively, with 21 bases between them. There are 16 residues in the CDR3. The CDR3: CSVEVRQYRSGAEAFF. CDR3 nucleotide sequence: TGCAGCGTTGAAGTCCGACAGTATCGGTCGGGGGCTGAAGCTTTCTTT.

This clonotype was counted between two and nine times. The gene calls are TRBV4-1 and TRBJ1-2; the D gene is possibly TRBD1 (6 bases). Trimming removed 1 base at V and 3 bases at J, with 12 bases between. Germline V lookup: CDR1 MGHRA, CDR2 YSYEKL. This CDR3 contains 15 residues. CDR3 loop: CASSQGQAHDYGYTF. The CDR3 nucleotides read TGCGCCAGCAGCCAAGGACAGGCTCATGACTATGGCTACACCTTC.

This clonotype appeared a few times. The V and J genes are TRBV12-3 or TRBV12-4 and TRBJ2-1; 13 bases line up with TRBD2. Losses at the gene ends were 4 bases for V and 2 bases for J; bases not matched to a gene: 5. The CDR3 covers 17 residues. The DNA for the CDR3 is TGTGCCAGCAGTTCCAGGACTAGCGGGGGCACCTACAATGAGCAGTTCTTC. The encoded protein is CASSSRTSGGTYNEQFF.

This clonotype has only a few counts. Given a much more abundant clone one base away, this may be a read error. J is TRBJ2-3 and V is TRBV20-1; 7 bases fit TRBD1. The CDR3 is 13 amino acids. The V segment lost 7 bases and the J segment 1 base; nucleotides outside the gene matches: 5. CDR1 and CDR2 from the germline V gene are DFQATT and SNEGSKA (reference sequence). The CDR3 DNA is TGCAGTGGCAGGACAGGTGGCACAGATACGCAGTATTTT. It codes for CSGRTGGTDTQYF.

This clonotype came up many times. The rearrangement links TRBV19 to TRBJ2-6, with 10 bases aligning to TRBD1. The CDR3 is 17 residues long. CDR1 LNHDA and CDR2 SQIVND come from the germline V gene (reference sequence). The V and J ends lost 3 bases and 3 bases, in that order; junction bases with no gene match: 5. This chain's CDR3 is CASSMRDRGSGANVLTF. DNA of the CDR3: TGTGCCAGTAGTATGAGGGACAGGGGCAGTGGGGCCAACGTCCTGACTTTC.

The CDR3 DNA reads TGTGCCAGCAGCGAGAGGGGAGTCCAGTTCTTC. Translated: CASSERGVQFF. The V gene is TRBV3-1, the J gene TRBJ2-1; D possibly uses TRBD1 or TRBD2 (5 bases each). This CDR3 comprises 11 residues. V was cut by 5 bases and J by 13 bases, with 12 bases left in between. Looked up from germline, CDR1 is LGHDT and CDR2 is YNNKEL (reference sequence).

This clonotype was recorded a few times. The V and J genes are TRBV12-3 or TRBV12-4 and TRBJ2-1; 14 nucleotides align to TRBD2. Trimming took 2 bases from V and 4 from J; bases not matched to a gene: 4. This CDR3 region has 17 residues. The CDR3 DNA follows: TGTGCCAGCAGTTTAACGGGACTAGCGGGAGTTTACAATGAGCAGTTCTTC. The encoded protein is CASSLTGLAGVYNEQFF.

The chain uses TRBV6-2 or TRBV6-3 and TRBJ2-7; a weak D match, TRBD2 (6 bases). The CDR3 length is 15 residues. Trimming removed 0 bases from V and 2 bases from J, with 11 bases in between. Germline V gene data show CDR1 as MNHEY and CDR2 as SVGEGT. CDR3: CASSYSSSGAYEQYF. CDR3 in DNA: TGTGCCAGCAGTTACTCGAGTTCGGGGGCCTACGAGCAGTACTTC.

This rearrangement joins TRBV6-4 to TRBJ1-1; D may be TRBD1 (5 bases). CDR3 size: 13 residues. V was pared by 6 bases and J by 1 base, with 9 bases between. CDR1 MRHNA and CDR2 SNTAGT come from the germline V gene. The DNA of the CDR3 is TGTGCCAGCAGCGGAGGGGCGAACACTGAAGCTTTCTTT. Translated: CASSGGANTEAFF.

This clonotype was found a few times. The rearrangement links TRBV9 to TRBJ2-1, with D tentatively TRBD2 (5 bases). V lost 0 bases and J 0 bases, leaving 13 bases between the germline ends. CDR1 and CDR2 from the germline V gene are SGDLS and YYNGEE. This CDR3 has 17 amino acids. The CDR3 region is CASSVVSGLPSYNEQFF. DNA of the CDR3: TGTGCCAGCAGCGTAGTAAGCGGCCTCCCCTCCTACAATGAGCAGTTCTTC. Looking up the rest from reference TRBV9 and TRBJ2-1 gives the full variable domain: DSGVTQTPKHLITATGQRVTLRCSPRSGDLSVYWYQQSLDQGLQFLIQYYNGEERAKGNILERFSAQQFPDLHSELNLSSLELGDSALYFCASSVVSGLPSYNEQFFGPGTRLTVL.